Given below is one T cell receptor beta chain in context. Its specificity is unknown. This record comes from a study of shared clonotypes between healthy human individuals. Study results and limitations: Shared clonotypes across all four donors exceeded non-shared ones in generation probability.

Germline lookup yields CDR1 MDHEN and CDR2 SYDVKM. The V and J ends lost 6 bases and 0 bases respectively, with 14 bases between them. This CDR3 contains 16 residues. Replicate PCRs from sorted subsets contained roughly 200 ng DNA, which is approximately 30,000 T cell genomes. The data were produced by immunoSEQ multiplex PCR, yet TCRdb's version contains in-frame clones alone and is incomplete. Of about 640,000 clones in the sample, about 78% are singletons; the top ten hold under 2%. Sequencing input: memory CD4+ T cells sorted from blood. Stated subset: CD45RA-negative fraction. The chain joins TRBV28 to TRBJ1-4; D might be TRBD1 (6 bases). The sequence came from a woman in her twenties or thirties in good health. Here the CDR3 reads CASRGAGESTNEKLFF. CDR3 nucleotides: TGTGCCAGCAGGGGAGCAGGGGAATCAACTAATGAAAAACTGTTTTTT.